This T cell receptor beta chain was recorded in a study of cytomegalovirus exposure and HLA in healthy donors. Study summary: Among the 398 donors who were genotyped, about 80% fell in the genetic ancestry cluster that is associated with self-reported Caucasian donors.

Primers included in the PCR were 60 Vbeta and 13 Jbeta primers. Measured with immunoSEQ multiplex PCR; TCRdb has only the in-frame clones, and not every one. The profile shows fewer than 85,000 clones, 78% of them singletons. Germline CDR1 is SNHLY and CDR2 is FYNNEI. The CDR3 consists of 15 residues. Trimming took off 7 bases at V and 4 bases at J, with 19 bases between the two ends. The sequencing input was PBMCs. The receptor comes from a man younger than 35 in good health and CMV-seropositive. The rearrangement joins TRBV2 to TRBJ1-2, with a possible D match to TRBD1 (6 bases). DNA for the CDR3: TGTGCCAGCACCCGGGAGGGGGGCGCCCTCTATGGCTACACCTTC. As protein: CASTREGGALYGYTF.